This T cell receptor (beta chain) emerged from a study of T cells in Graves' hyperthyroidism and ophthalmopathy. Per the germline V gene, CDR1 is SGHTS and CDR2 is YDEGEE. The ends were cut back, 6 bases at V and 1 base at J, with 13 bases in the middle. The CDR3 runs to 14 residues. Amplified regions were TCR beta CDR3 sequences from RNA transcripts. HTBI primers drove first-round RT-PCR of the TCR CDR3. Each CDR3 protein is one row after TCRdb ran MiXCR on the multiplex PCR reads. The sample records 500,000 to 750,000 distinct CDR3 sequences, 15% to 17% being singletons. Sequenced material: blood. The TCR was taken from a woman aged 25-40 years with Graves' hyperthyroidism. J is TRBJ1-1 and V is TRBV5-8; D not resolved. CDR3: CASTNLAQNTEAFF. The CDR3 DNA reads as TGTGCCAGCACCAACCTAGCACAGAACACTGAAGCTTTCTTT.